A single sample gave rise to the 31 T cell receptor beta chains below, sequenced in a study of cytomegalovirus exposure and HLA in healthy donors. PCR amplification relied on 60 Vbeta primers (plus 13 Jbeta primers). Data came from immunoSEQ multiplex PCR; TCRdb stores just in-frame clones and leaves some out. Found here are around 180,000 clones, about 77% of them singletons; the top ten hold approximately 5.4%. Source material: PBMCs. These receptors all stem from a woman in her 30s in good health and CMV-seropositive.

The chain is built from TRBV21-1 and TRBJ1-5; TRBD1, the D gene given by the table, was not confirmed from the DNA. TRBV21-1 is deemed a pseudogene. The CDR3 totals 15 residues. CDR3 coding DNA: TGTGCCAGCAGAGACCGGGACAGGGTCAATCAGCCCCAGCATTTT. Amino acids: CASRDRDRVNQPQHF.

V is TRBV5-1 and J is TRBJ2-7, with 9 bases that match TRBD1. CDR1 and CDR2 (germline): SGHRS, YFSETQ. CDR3 size: 16 residues. V shed 0 bases and J 3 bases; nucleotides not matched to a gene: 7. The CDR3 here is CASSLGDRAGFYEQYF. The CDR3 DNA reads as TGCGCCAGCAGCTTGGGGGACAGGGCTGGGTTCTACGAGCAGTACTTC.

The gene calls are TRBV6-5 and TRBJ2-7, with 11 positions matching TRBD2. Trimming cost V 0 bases and J 3 bases; bases outside gene matches: 4. Germline CDR1 MNHEY, CDR2 SVGAGI. CDR3 size: 16 residues. CDR3 bases: TGTGCCAGCAGTTACTCGGGACTAGCGGACAACTACGAGCAGTACTTC. This translates into CASSYSGLADNYEQYF.

V is TRBV7-2 and J is TRBJ2-2; no clear D. V was shortened by 1 base and J by 4 bases, with 10 bases between the two germline ends. This CDR3 comprises 15 residues. The germline V gene has CDR1 SGHTA and CDR2 FQGNSA. CDR3 amino acids: CASSLGLAATGELFF. In DNA form, the CDR3 reads TGTGCCAGCAGCTTAGGTTTAGCTGCCACCGGGGAGCTGTTTTTT.

This clone has only one observation. The chain carries TRBV11-2 and TRBJ1-5; no definite D call. Germline V gene lookup returns CDR1 SGHAT and CDR2 FQNNGV. The CDR3 sequence is 15 residues long. V was trimmed by 0 bases and J by 6 bases, leaving 12 bases between them. CDR3 region: CASSLDRAEGQPQHF. The CDR3 DNA reads as TGTGCCAGCAGCTTAGATCGGGCGGAGGGTCAGCCCCAGCATTTT.

The rearrangement uses TRBV5-6 and TRBJ1-1, with D possibly being TRBD1 (5 bases). This CDR3 is built from 15 residues. Trimming removed 2 bases at V and 0 bases at J, with 11 bases between. Germline-derived CDR1 and CDR2 are SGHDT and YYEEEE. CDR3 amino acids: CASSLFTTVNTEAFF. The CDR3 nucleotides are TGTGCCAGCAGCTTATTCACGACAGTGAACACTGAAGCTTTCTTT. Variable domain in full (rest from reference TRBV5-6 and TRBJ1-1): DAGVTQSPTHLIKTRGQQVTLRCSPKSGHDTVSWYQQALGQGPQFIFQYYEEEERQRGNFPDRFSGHQFPNYSSELNVNALLLGDSALYLCASSLFTTVNTEAFFGQGTRLTVV.

The J gene is TRBJ1-2, the V gene TRBV2; 8 nucleotides align to TRBD1. V lost 6 bases, J lost 4 bases, and 10 bases stayed unmatched. The germline gives CDR1 SNHLY, CDR2 FYNNEI. This CDR3 has 15 residues. The CDR3, as DNA: TGTGCCAGCAGGGGCGACAGGGGCCTCGCCTATGGCTACACCTTC. This translates into CASRGDRGLAYGYTF.

The rearrangement links TRBV6-1 to TRBJ2-5; D is possibly TRBD2 (5 bases). This CDR3 has 15 residues. The germline gives CDR1 MNHNS, CDR2 SASEGT. Trimming cost V 6 bases and J 5 bases, with 19 bases left between them. Written as DNA, the CDR3 is TGTGCCAGCAGATCGGGCAGCGCCCGAGGGGAGACCCAGTACTTC. It is translated as CASRSGSARGETQYF.

A word on this clone: A read error may account for a junction end that differs from germline. The chain employs TRBV7-7 and TRBJ2-7; 10 nucleotides line up with TRBD2. The CDR3 is made up of 16 amino acids. In germline, CDR1 is SSHAT, CDR2 FNYEAQ (reference sequence). The CDR3: CASSLGSGTSAYEQYF. Here the CDR3 DNA reads TGTGCTAGCAGCTTAGGGTCCGGGACTAGCGCCTACGAGCAGTACTTC.

V gene TRBV27 combines with J gene TRBJ2-1; TRBD2 aligns across 9 bases. CDR1 is MNHEY and CDR2 is SMNVEV in the germline V gene (reference sequence). There are 15 residues in the CDR3. After removal of 2 bases from V and 9 bases from J, the junction contained 8 bases not matched to a gene. The CDR3 here is CASSLSSGRRAEQFF. The CDR3 DNA reads TGTGCCAGCAGTTTAAGTAGCGGGAGAAGAGCTGAGCAGTTCTTC.

The table lists this clone with a count of one. The gene calls are TRBV28 and TRBJ2-2; 8 bases are shared with TRBD2. The junction had 11 bases not matched to a gene; V was cut back by 5 bases and J by 3 bases. This CDR3 is built from 17 residues. In germline, CDR1 is MDHEN, CDR2 SYDVKM. The CDR3 region is CASSLPPGTRDTGELFF. The CDR3 DNA is TGTGCCAGCAGTCTTCCCCCCGGGACTAGAGACACCGGGGAGCTGTTTTTT.

The chain employs TRBV7-9 and TRBJ2-7; D unclear. Germline V gene lookup returns CDR1 SEHNR and CDR2 FQNEAQ (reference sequence). The CDR3 is 13 residues long. V was shortened by 4 bases and J by 1 base, with 8 bases between the two germline ends. As DNA, the CDR3 is TGTGCCAGCAGCTCGCTTCGGTCCTACGAGCAGTACTTC. Its protein product is CASSSLRSYEQYF.

Regarding this clone: Other DNA sequences in the sample encode the same CDR3. This chain links TRBV7-9 with TRBJ1-2; D not resolved. Per the germline V gene, CDR1 is SEHNR and CDR2 is FQNEAQ (reference sequence). CDR3 length equals 11 residues. V gave up 4 bases and J gave up 8 bases, with 8 bases separating them. The DNA of the CDR3 is TGTGCCAGCAGCTCGGCGAGGGGCTACACCTTC. Translated: CASSSARGYTF.

The chain recombines TRBV18 with TRBJ1-1, with D uncertain. V was cut by 5 bases and J by 5 bases, with 12 bases left in between. Germline V gene sequence: CDR1 KGHSH, CDR2 LQKENI. CDR3 length: 13 amino acids. The CDR3 reads CASSTTGGTEAFF. DNA of the CDR3: TGTGCCAGCTCAACGACTGGAGGAACTGAAGCTTTCTTT.

This clone was found a few times. The chain has TRBV5-1 and TRBJ2-2, with D maybe TRBD1 (5 bases). Looked up from germline, CDR1 is SGHRS and CDR2 is YFSETQ. Trimming removed 1 base from V and 2 bases from J, with 15 bases in between. The CDR3 sequence is 17 residues long. The CDR3 nucleotides are TGCGCCAGCAGCTTGAGGGGCCTAACTCCCAACACCGGGGAGCTGTTTTTT. It codes for CASSLRGLTPNTGELFF.

The gene calls are TRBV6-1 and TRBJ2-1, with 8 bases that match TRBD1. The J segment lost 10 bases and the V segment lost 4 bases, leaving 9 bases of the junction unmatched. CDR1 is MNHNS, CDR2 SASEGT, per germline. The CDR3 consists of 14 residues. CDR3 in DNA: TGTGCCAGCAGTGTAAGGACAGGGTGGTTAGAGCAGTTCTTC. Amino acids: CASSVRTGWLEQFF.

The rearrangement uses TRBV4-2 and TRBJ2-3; D not certain. There are 14 residues in the CDR3. V was cut by 1 base and J by 2 bases, with 7 bases left in between. The germline V gene encodes CDR1 LGHNA and CDR2 YNFKEQ. This chain's CDR3 is CASSQGGNTDTQYF. The CDR3 nucleotides are TGTGCCAGCAGCCAAGGAGGAAACACAGATACGCAGTATTTT.

This sequence joins TRBV5-8 and TRBJ1-1, with D possibly being TRBD1 (5 bases). Germline CDR1 reads SGHTS; CDR2 reads YDEGEE. The CDR3 runs 11 residues. V lost 0 bases to trimming and J lost 11 bases, with 8 bases between them. The CDR3 region is CASSLVRDAFF. CDR3 nucleotides: TGTGCCAGCAGCTTGGTCAGGGATGCTTTCTTT. The full variable domain, rest sourced from reference TRBV5-8 and TRBJ1-1, is EAGVTQSPTHLIKTRGQQATLRCSPISGHTSVYWYQQALGLGLQFLLWYDEGEERNRGNFPPRFSGRQFPNYSSELNVNALELEDSALYLCASSLVRDAFFGQGTRLTVV.

The CDR3 DNA sequence: TGTGCCATCAGTGAATATTTGGGGCGAGCGGGAGGGGGGTCTAGTGCCAAAAACATTCAGTACTTC. Translated, it gives CAISEYLGRAGGGSSAKNIQYF. This chain joins TRBV10-3 and TRBJ2-4; 10 bases agree with TRBD2. Germline V CDR1 and CDR2: ENHRY, SYGVKD. The CDR3 sequence is 22 residues long. J was trimmed by 1 base and V by 3 bases; bases with no gene match: 21.

This chain joins TRBV29-1 and TRBJ2-5, with a weak D call TRBD1 (5 bases). CDR3 size: 13 residues. CDR1 is SQVTM, CDR2 ANQGSEA, per germline. V dropped 7 bases and J dropped 5 bases, with 17 bases sitting between them. CDR3 region: CSAWGRPGETQYF. Here the CDR3 DNA reads TGCAGCGCCTGGGGCAGGCCAGGGGAGACCCAGTACTTC.

The rearrangement uses TRBV5-1 and TRBJ2-3; D not certain. Per the germline V gene, CDR1 is SGHRS and CDR2 is YFSETQ. V was pared by 4 bases and J by 0 bases, with 12 bases between. This CDR3 region has 15 residues. In nucleotides, the CDR3 is TGCGCCAGCAGCGGAGACCCCACTAGCACAGATACGCAGTATTTT. Its protein is CASSGDPTSTDTQYF.

The chain uses TRBV28 and TRBJ2-7; D is unclear. V lost 5 bases, J lost 4 bases, and 6 bases lay in between. From germline, CDR1 is MDHEN and CDR2 SYDVKM. The CDR3 length is 11 residues. CDR3 amino acids: CASSPGYEQYF. Written as DNA, the CDR3 is TGTGCCAGCAGTCCAGGATACGAGCAGTACTTC.

The chain links TRBV27 to TRBJ1-2, with 10 positions matching TRBD1. Unmatched junction bases numbered 2, after V lost 4 bases and J lost 3 bases. The CDR3 is 14 residues long. Germline V gives CDR1 MNHEY, CDR2 SMNVEV (reference sequence). The CDR3 spells CASSWTGGDYGYTF. As DNA, the CDR3 is TGTGCCAGCAGTTGGACAGGGGGAGACTATGGCTACACCTTC.

This rearrangement joins TRBV6-1 to TRBJ2-7; 7 bases fit TRBD1. Germline V gene lookup returns CDR1 MNHNS and CDR2 SASEGT. Trimming at V came to 3 bases and at J to 3 bases, leaving 5 bases not matched to a gene. The CDR3 runs 14 residues. The CDR3 bases are TGTGCCAGCAGTGAGGGGACAGCTGACTACGAGCAGTACTTC. Its protein is CASSEGTADYEQYF.

In its sample, this clone was seen a few times. At one end, the junction sequence differs from germline, possibly due to a read error. This chain uses TRBV7-9 with TRBJ1-1; D ambiguous. This CDR3 has 11 residues. The germline V gene encodes CDR1 SEHNR and CDR2 FQNEAQ (reference sequence). CDR3 in DNA: TGTTCCAGCAGCCCTCTCCTTGAAGCTTTCTTT. As protein: CSSSPLLEAFF.

The chain combines TRBV10-3 with TRBJ1-5; D is possibly TRBD1 (5 bases). With 6 bases removed from V and 3 bases from J, the gap between germline ends came to 9 bases. CDR1 and CDR2 (germline): ENHRY, SYGVKD. CDR3 length: 13 amino acids. The CDR3 sequence is CAIRKTDNQPQHF. CDR3 sequence (DNA): TGTGCCATCAGGAAGACAGACAATCAGCCCCAGCATTTT.

This clone was seen only once. CDR3 sequence reads: CASSLRTEFSYEQYF. Written as DNA, the CDR3 is TGTGCCAGCAGCTTAAGGACAGAGTTCTCCTACGAGCAGTACTTC. The genes are TRBV7-8 and TRBJ2-7; D is possibly TRBD1 (6 bases). V lost 2 bases and J 0 bases, leaving 11 bases between the germline ends. This CDR3 contains 15 residues. In germline, CDR1 is SGHVS, CDR2 FQNEAQ.

This clone was seen a single time. The CDR3 loop reads CASSRDRGLTNEKLFF. DNA of the CDR3: TGTGCCAGTAGCCGGGACAGGGGATTGACTAATGAAAAACTGTTTTTT. This rearrangement joins TRBV19 to TRBJ1-4; 10 bases fit TRBD1. The V gene end was trimmed by 6 bases and the J gene end by 2 bases; junction bases not matched to a gene: 6. The germline V gene has CDR1 LNHDA and CDR2 SQIVND (reference sequence). The CDR3 spans 16 residues. Full variable domain (missing parts from reference TRBV19 and TRBJ1-4): DGGITQSPKYLFRKEGQNVTLSCEQNLNHDAMYWYRQDPGQGLRLIYYSQIVNDFQKGDIAEGYSVSREKKESFPLTVTSAQKNPTAFYLCASSRDRGLTNEKLFFGSGTQLSVL.

The chain carries TRBV5-1 and TRBJ2-1, with D tentatively TRBD2 (5 bases). V was clipped by 1 base and J by 5 bases, with 16 bases between them. CDR3 length equals 16 residues. The germline CDR1 and CDR2 sequences are SGHRS and YFSETQ. The CDR3 sequence is CASSLFGLANDNEQFF. The CDR3 DNA is TGCGCCAGCAGCTTGTTCGGTCTAGCTAACGACAATGAGCAGTTCTTC.

This chain joins TRBV6-5 and TRBJ2-2; TRBD1 agrees at 7 bases. This CDR3 has 14 amino acids. Trimming removed 6 bases from V and 5 bases from J; junction bases left unmatched: 6. In germline, CDR1 is MNHEY, CDR2 SVGAGI. The CDR3 protein is CASRQPGGTGELFF. DNA for the CDR3: TGTGCCAGCAGGCAACCAGGGGGTACCGGGGAGCTGTTTTTT.

V gene TRBV19 combines with J gene TRBJ1-2; 12 bases agree with TRBD1. The V segment lost 7 bases and the J segment 8 bases; nucleotides outside the gene matches: 14. The CDR3 length is 16 residues. Germline lookup yields CDR1 LNHDA and CDR2 SQIVND (reference sequence). The CDR3 DNA sequence: TGTGCCAGTACCTGGGGGGGGACAGGGGGCTTTCACGGCTACACCTTC. Translated: CASTWGGTGGFHGYTF.